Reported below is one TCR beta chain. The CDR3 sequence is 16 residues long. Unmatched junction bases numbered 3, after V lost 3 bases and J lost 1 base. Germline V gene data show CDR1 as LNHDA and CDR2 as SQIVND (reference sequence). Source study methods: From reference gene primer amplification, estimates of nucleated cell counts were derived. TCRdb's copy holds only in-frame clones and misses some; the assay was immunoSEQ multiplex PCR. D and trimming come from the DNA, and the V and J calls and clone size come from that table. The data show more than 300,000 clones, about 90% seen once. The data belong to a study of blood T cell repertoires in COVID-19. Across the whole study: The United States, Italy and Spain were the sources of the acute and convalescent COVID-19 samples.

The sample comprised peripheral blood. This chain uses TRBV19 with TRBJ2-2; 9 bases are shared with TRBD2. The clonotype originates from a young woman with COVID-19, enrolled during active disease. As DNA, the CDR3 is TGTGCCAGTAGTATGAAAGCGGGAGGGAACACCGGGGAGCTGTTTTTT. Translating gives CASSMKAGGNTGELFF.